What follows are 20 T cell receptor beta chains derived from one specimen sequenced in a study of cytomegalovirus exposure and HLA in healthy donors. Repertoires were generated with immunoSEQ multiplex PCR, while TCRdb's copy carries only in-frame clones and drops some. This table has 100,000 or so clones, approximately 90% appearing once. Sequencing was done on a sample of PBMCs. These receptors were taken from a woman aged 18 to 35 in good health and CMV-seropositive.

This clone showed up just once. The V and J genes are TRBV7-9 and TRBJ1-4, with unresolved D. Trimming left V 6 bases short and J 8 bases short, with 16 bases between. Looked up from germline, CDR1 is SEHNR and CDR2 is FQNEAQ (reference sequence). The CDR3 is 14 residues long. The CDR3 sequence: CASRSSPGWEKLFF. The CDR3 DNA is TGTGCCAGCAGGTCGAGCCCGGGGTGGGAAAAACTGTTTTTT.

The chain links TRBV6-6 to TRBJ1-2; TRBD1 agrees at 8 bases. The V and J ends lost 7 bases and 8 bases, in that order; junction bases with no gene match: 6. The CDR3 has 12 amino acids. Germline V gene sequence: CDR1 MNHNY, CDR2 SVGAGI (reference sequence). The CDR3 DNA reads TGTGCCAGCACCTCGACAGGGGCGGGCTACACCTTC. It yields the protein CASTSTGAGYTF.

V and J are TRBV5-8 and TRBJ1-6; 7 nucleotides align to TRBD1. The CDR3 is 17 amino acids. V lost 6 bases, J lost 6 bases, and 15 bases stayed unmatched. CDR1 SGHTS and CDR2 YDEGEE come from the germline V gene. CDR3 amino acids: CASTAWSRGQINSPLHF. The CDR3 DNA reads TGTGCCAGCACCGCTTGGAGTAGGGGACAGATTAATTCACCCCTCCACTTT.

V usage is TRBV19 and J usage is TRBJ2-1, with D tentatively TRBD2 (5 bases). CDR3 length: 13 residues. V gave up 3 bases and J gave up 4 bases, with 7 bases separating them. The germline V gene encodes CDR1 LNHDA and CDR2 SQIVND (reference sequence). CDR3 sequence (DNA): TGTGCCAGTAGTATTGGACTTTACAATGAGCAGTTCTTC. Its protein is CASSIGLYNEQFF.

The CDR3 loop is CASSQGGLTDTQYF. CDR3 nucleotides: TGTGCCAGCAGCCAGGGGGGGCTCACAGATACGCAGTATTTT. The chain joins TRBV4-2 to TRBJ2-3; D possibly corresponds to TRBD2 (7 bases). This CDR3 spans 14 amino acids. Germline V gene data show CDR1 as LGHNA and CDR2 as YNFKEQ. The V end was cut by 3 bases, the J end by 2 bases, with 9 bases between.

This chain uses TRBV4-1 with TRBJ1-3, with D possibly TRBD1 on 5 matching bases. There are 15 residues in the CDR3. Germline lookup yields CDR1 MGHRA and CDR2 YSYEKL. The V end was cut by 3 bases, the J end by 6 bases, with 15 bases between. CDR3 nucleotide sequence: TGCGCCAGCAGCCATCAGCAGGGAACATCAAACACCATATATTTT. This sequence encodes CASSHQQGTSNTIYF.

The rearrangement links TRBV27 to TRBJ2-1, with 7 bases lining up with TRBD1. CDR3 length: 15 residues. The V and J ends lost 3 bases and 5 bases, in that order; junction bases with no gene match: 7. Germline assignment: CDR1 MNHEY and CDR2 SMNVEV (reference sequence). CDR3 coding DNA: TGTGCCAGCAGTTTTGGGCAGGGGGTCCACAATGAGCAGTTCTTC. This sequence encodes CASSFGQGVHNEQFF.

The gene calls are TRBV6-1 and TRBJ2-1; D is ambiguous. The CDR3 has 14 amino acids. The germline V gene has CDR1 MNHNS and CDR2 SASEGT. V gave up 4 bases and J gave up 7 bases, with 14 bases separating them. In DNA, the CDR3 is TGTGCCAGCAGTGGAACCTTCGGTAGAAATGAGCAGTTCTTC. Its protein product is CASSGTFGRNEQFF.

DNA for the CDR3: TGTGCCAGCAGCTCTTTCCGGGGTCGGAACACTGAAGCTTTCTTT. This codes for CASSSFRGRNTEAFF. The chain recombines TRBV21-1 with TRBJ1-1. TRBV21-1 is a pseudogene locus. The CDR3 runs 15 residues.

This clone is a singleton in its sample. The chain uses TRBV15 and TRBJ2-1, with 8 nucleotides matching TRBD2. CDR1 LNHNV and CDR2 YYDKDF come from the germline V gene (reference sequence). The CDR3 covers 13 residues. V was pared by 0 bases and J by 14 bases, with 6 bases of the junction left unmatched. Written as DNA, the CDR3 is TGTGCCACCAGCAGAGATATCTCCGGGAGGGAGTTCTTC. Translation: CATSRDISGREFF.

This chain joins TRBV6-1 and TRBJ2-5, with 10 bases fitting TRBD1. V was pared by 2 bases and J by 5 bases, with 5 bases of the junction left unmatched. Germline loops: CDR1 MNHNS, CDR2 SASEGT. The CDR3 is made up of 15 amino acids. The CDR3 bases are TGTGCCAGCAGTGAATGGGGACAGGGGAGCGAGACCCAGTACTTC. It specifies CASSEWGQGSETQYF.

V and J are TRBV4-1 and TRBJ2-1, with TRBD2 as a possible D gene (6 bases). This CDR3 spans 16 amino acids. V lost 3 bases, J lost 5 bases, and 17 bases lay in between. In germline, CDR1 is MGHRA, CDR2 YSYEKL. The CDR3 DNA reads TGCGCCAGCAGCCAGGAGAGCGGGTCCATGCACAATGAGCAGTTCTTC. Encoded protein: CASSQESGSMHNEQFF.

The CDR3: CASKVGGQPQHF. The DNA of the CDR3 is TGTGCCAGTAAGGTGGGGGGGCAGCCCCAGCATTTT. The J gene is TRBJ1-5, the V gene TRBV19, with D possibly matching TRBD1 (5 bases). Germline CDR1 and CDR2: LNHDA and SQIVND (reference sequence). This CDR3 has 12 amino acids. The ends were cut back, 7 bases at V and 7 bases at J, with 11 bases in the middle.

Details on this clone: This sample includes further DNA sequences coding for the same CDR3. V gene TRBV6-1 combines with J gene TRBJ1-2; D unclear. CDR3 length: 13 residues. Trimming removed 4 bases from V and 2 bases from J, with 8 bases in between. CDR1 MNHNS and CDR2 SASEGT come from the germline V gene. The CDR3 spells CASSGTGNYGYTF. As DNA, the CDR3 is TGTGCCAGCAGTGGGACGGGGAACTATGGCTACACCTTC.

The chain recombines TRBV28 with TRBJ1-4; D might be TRBD1 (6 bases). Germline V gene lookup returns CDR1 MDHEN and CDR2 SYDVKM. Between the trimmed V and J ends, which lost 6 bases and 5 bases, there was a span of 13 bases. The CDR3 totals 14 residues. This CDR3 reads CASSIGGGNEKLFF. In DNA form, the CDR3 reads TGTGCCAGCAGCATAGGGGGGGGGAATGAAAAACTGTTTTTT.

The chain combines TRBV15 with TRBJ2-1, with D tentatively TRBD2 (5 bases). The CDR3 is made up of 12 amino acids. Germline values: CDR1 LNHNV, CDR2 YYDKDF (reference sequence). Trimming left V 5 bases short and J 5 bases short, with 7 bases between. CDR3 residues: CATSPGNNEQFF. CDR3 DNA: TGTGCCACCAGCCCGGGGAACAATGAGCAGTTCTTC.

This sequence joins TRBV10-3 and TRBJ2-3; 11 positions match TRBD2. This CDR3 is built from 16 residues. V lost 6 bases to trimming and J lost 4 bases; unmatched junction nucleotides: 9. The germline V gene has CDR1 ENHRY and CDR2 SYGVKD. The CDR3 DNA sequence: TGTGCCATCAGCTCCGATACTAGCGGGAGCCCAGATACGCAGTATTTT. This translates into CAISSDTSGSPDTQYF.

The chain has TRBV5-5 and TRBJ2-5; D is perhaps TRBD1 (6 bases). The V gene lost 5 bases and the J gene lost 3 bases, with 8 bases spanning the gap. Germline CDR1 SGHKS, CDR2 YYEKEE (reference sequence). The CDR3 loop spans 12 amino acids. Written as DNA, the CDR3 is TGTGCCAGCAGTAGGACAGAAGAGACCCAGTACTTC. It yields the protein CASSRTEETQYF.

The chain recombines TRBV4-1 with TRBJ1-5; possibly TRBD1 for D (6 bases). V was clipped by 4 bases and J by 0 bases, with 13 bases between them. Germline CDR1 MGHRA, CDR2 YSYEKL. The CDR3 is 16 residues long. CDR3 sequence (DNA): TGCGCCAGCAGCCTGAGCGGACAGCCTAGCAATCAGCCCCAGCATTTT. As protein: CASSLSGQPSNQPQHF.

V and J are TRBV5-4 and TRBJ1-2; 9 bases map to TRBD1. The CDR3 length is 15 residues. The germline CDR1 and CDR2 sequences are SGHNT and YYREEE (reference sequence). V was clipped by 3 bases and J by 0 bases; unmatched bases: 3. As DNA, the CDR3 is TGTGCCAGCAGCTCGCGGACAGGGGCTAACTATGGCTACACCTTC. Its translation is CASSSRTGANYGYTF.